This TCR beta chain appears in the sequencing data of a study of Graves' ophthalmopathy and Graves' hyperthyroidism. RNA transcripts provided the template for amplifying TCR beta CDR3 regions. The first-round RT-PCR employed HTBI primers together with the Qiagen OneStep RT-PCR kit. A multiplex PCR was then performed as the second round. TCRdb fed the multiplex PCR reads into MiXCR, producing one record per CDR3 protein. The data hold just over 600,000 distinct CDR3 sequences, with about 20% observed a single time. The CDR3 sequence is 17 residues long. V shed 4 bases, J shed 1 base, and the junction held 12 bases outside the gene matches. Germline CDR1 and CDR2: SGHVS and FQNEAQ.

The chain combines TRBV7-8 with TRBJ1-2; TRBD1 matches 7 bases. This clonotype was obtained from a woman between 18 and 29 years old with stable Graves' hyperthyroidism. Some clones in this sample may be carry-over from other donors' samples. Sequenced sample: peripheral blood. The CDR3 reads CASSSRLDREDNYGYTF. The DNA for the CDR3 is TGTGCCAGCAGCTCAAGGCTTGACAGGGAGGATAACTATGGCTACACCTTC. Looking up the rest from reference TRBV7-8 and TRBJ1-2 gives the full variable domain: GAGVSQSPRYKVAKRGQDVALRCDPISGHVSLFWYQQALGQGPEFLTYFQNEAQLDKSGLPSDRFFAERPEGSVSTLKIQRTQQEDSAVYLCASSSRLDREDNYGYTFGSGTRLTVV.